These 30 T cell receptor beta chains were sequenced from one sample in a study of T cell responses to AZD1222 COVID-19 vaccine. Sequenced by immunoSEQ multiplex PCR; TCRdb stores in-frame clones only, minus some. The data show over 100,000 clones, around nine tenths seen once. The sequences come from peripheral blood, collected on day 0 of AZD1222 vaccination. The receptors originated from an adult in good health.

The rearrangement uses TRBV21-1 and TRBJ1-2. TRBV21-1 constitutes a pseudogene. This CDR3 spans 14 amino acids. DNA of the CDR3: TGTGCCAGCAGCAAAGCAGGGAATCTGGGCGGCTACACCTTC. Translating gives CASSKAGNLGGYTF.

This clone came up once. The rearrangement joins TRBV3-1 (or the pseudogene TRBV3-2) to TRBJ1-1; tentatively, D is TRBD1 (6 bases). The CDR3 length is 16 residues. Germline V CDR1 and CDR2: LGHDT, YNNKEL (reference sequence). The V end was cut by 4 bases, the J end by 1 base, with 16 bases between. CDR3 sequence: CASSLTQGLRNTEAFF. The CDR3 region has the DNA TGTGCCAGCAGCCTAACCCAGGGGCTTAGGAACACTGAAGCTTTCTTT.

V usage is TRBV9 and J usage is TRBJ1-3; a weak D match, TRBD1 (5 bases). The CDR3 contains 19 residues. Germline CDR1 and CDR2: SGDLS and YYNGEE. V was pared by 0 bases and J by 1 base, with 20 bases between. The CDR3, as DNA: TGTGCCAGCAGCGTAGCCCTCGGGGACCACATGGGGTCTGGAAACACCATATATTTT. Its translation is CASSVALGDHMGSGNTIYF.

V gene TRBV15 combines with J gene TRBJ2-1; 9 bases align to TRBD2. Trimming at V came to 5 bases and at J to 6 bases, leaving 2 bases not matched to a gene. Germline-derived CDR1 and CDR2 are LNHNV and YYDKDF (reference sequence). The CDR3 consists of 13 residues. CDR3 bases: TGTGCCACCAGCGCGGGAGGGCCCAATGAGCAGTTCTTC. The encoded protein is CATSAGGPNEQFF.

The chain recombines TRBV9 with TRBJ1-5; 8 bases fit TRBD1. The CDR3 totals 15 residues. V dropped 0 bases and J dropped 6; count of bases not matched to a gene: 5. Germline CDR1 is SGDLS and CDR2 is YYNGEE. CDR3 amino acids: CASSVGDRPFQPQHF. CDR3 bases: TGTGCCAGCAGCGTAGGGGACAGGCCGTTTCAGCCCCAGCATTTT.

V is TRBV12-5 and J is TRBJ1-5, with 9 bases matching TRBD1. CDR3 length: 15 amino acids. The germline gives CDR1 LGHNT, CDR2 FRNRAP. V shed 6 bases, J shed 3 bases, and the junction held 6 bases outside the gene matches. The DNA for the CDR3 is TGTGCTAGTGGGTCCGGGACAGGGTACAATCAGCCCCAGCATTTT. Translated, it gives CASGSGTGYNQPQHF.

Notes on this clone: The sample has other DNA sequences that encode this CDR3 too. The rearrangement links TRBV19 to TRBJ1-1; 8 nucleotides align to TRBD1. Looked up from germline, CDR1 is LNHDA and CDR2 is SQIVND (reference sequence). The CDR3 extends over 14 amino acids. J gave up 1 base and V 3 bases, and 1 base lay outside the gene matches. The CDR3 DNA reads as TGTGCCAGTAGTATTCAGGGGGCGAACACTGAAGCTTTCTTT. It codes for CASSIQGANTEAFF.

This chain joins TRBV11-3 and TRBJ2-3; 11 nucleotides match TRBD2. The CDR3 length is 15 residues. The V and J ends lost 6 bases and 0 bases, in that order; junction bases with no gene match: 2. Germline loops: CDR1 SGHNT, CDR2 YENEEA. CDR3 sequence: CASRRTSGSTDTQYF. In DNA form, the CDR3 reads TGTGCCAGCAGACGGACTAGCGGGAGCACAGATACGCAGTATTTT.

This chain uses TRBV5-6 with TRBJ1-1; D uncertain. CDR3 length: 14 amino acids. CDR1 and CDR2 (germline): SGHDT, YYEEEE. V was trimmed by 0 bases and J by 0 bases, leaving 6 bases between them. The CDR3 is CASSLVGLNTEAFF. The CDR3 DNA follows: TGTGCCAGCAGCTTGGTAGGCTTGAACACTGAAGCTTTCTTT.

The chain is built from TRBV6-5 and TRBJ1-2; tentatively, D is TRBD1 (6 bases). V gave up 6 bases and J gave up 2 bases, with 10 bases separating them. The CDR3 is 13 amino acids. CDR1 MNHEY and CDR2 SVGAGI come from the germline V gene. The CDR3 nucleotides read TGTGCCAGCAGGGGACACTTGAACTATGGCTACACCTTC. Its protein is CASRGHLNYGYTF.

V and J are TRBV5-4 and TRBJ1-3; the D is unclear. Germline V gene sequence: CDR1 SGHNT, CDR2 YYREEE (reference sequence). CDR3 length: 16 residues. Trimming took 1 base from V and 0 from J, leaving 11 bases between them. The CDR3 nucleotides are TGTGCCAGCAGCTTGTTTCAGGCCAGCTCTGGAAACACCATATATTTT. Amino acids: CASSLFQASSGNTIYF.

The CDR3 DNA sequence: TGTGCCAGTAGTATAGGGCAGGGGGCAGTTCGAGAGACCCAGTACTTC. Residues: CASSIGQGAVRETQYF. This sequence joins TRBV19 and TRBJ2-5; the match to TRBD1 covers 8 bases. V dropped 1 base and J dropped 4; count of bases not matched to a gene: 8. The CDR3 extends over 16 amino acids. The germline V gene encodes CDR1 LNHDA and CDR2 SQIVND (reference sequence).

This chain connects TRBV7-9 to TRBJ1-4, with D uncertain. Looked up from germline, CDR1 is SEHNR and CDR2 is FQNEAQ (reference sequence). This CDR3 has 13 residues. The germline V and J ends were trimmed by 3 bases and 8 bases, with 10 bases remaining between them. The CDR3, as DNA: TGTGCCAGCAGCTTTCGGAGCCGCGAAAAACTGTTTTTT. This gives the protein CASSFRSREKLFF. Based on the CDR3 plus reference TRBV7-9 and TRBJ1-4, the full variable domain is DTGVSQNPRHKITKRGQNVTFRCDPISEHNRLYWYRQTLGQGPEFLTYFQNEAQLEKSRLLSDRFSAERPKGSFSTLEIQRTEQGDSAMYLCASSFRSREKLFFGSGTQLSVL.

This clone was detected once. CDR3: CASSYLTGGARETQYF. CDR3 nucleotides: TGTGCCAGCAGTTACCTTACAGGGGGCGCGAGGGAGACCCAGTACTTC. This chain connects TRBV6-5 to TRBJ2-5, with TRBD1 identical over 9 bases. Germline V gene lookup returns CDR1 MNHEY and CDR2 SVGAGI. This CDR3 spans 16 amino acids. With V trimmed by 2 bases and J by 5 bases, 9 bases remained unmatched.

This chain uses TRBV5-1 with TRBJ1-4; TRBD1 matches at 8 bases. Germline V lookup: CDR1 SGHRS, CDR2 YFSETQ. V lost 4 bases and J lost 5; bases outside the gene matches: 7. This CDR3 region has 15 residues. The CDR3 DNA reads as TGCGCCAGCAGCCCCCGCGGGACAGGAAATGAAAAACTGTTTTTT. It translates to CASSPRGTGNEKLFF.

The chain uses TRBV28 and TRBJ1-5; D call uncertain. The V gene's germline CDR1 is MDHEN and CDR2 SYDVKM. Trimming took 5 bases from V and 4 from J, leaving 15 bases between them. This CDR3 is built from 15 residues. The CDR3 bases are TGTGCCAGCAGTCCCCGGACCCTACTAAATCAGCCCCAGCATTTT. Protein product: CASSPRTLLNQPQHF.

The gene calls are TRBV4-1 and TRBJ2-3; 9 bases match TRBD2. J lost 6 bases, V lost 1 base, and 11 bases had no gene match. The length of the CDR3 is 17 residues. Germline assignment: CDR1 MGHRA and CDR2 YSYEKL. CDR3 sequence: CASSQGPAGGPRDTQYF. CDR3 sequence (DNA): TGCGCCAGCAGCCAAGGTCCTGCGGGAGGGCCGAGGGATACGCAGTATTTT.

This rearrangement joins TRBV28 to TRBJ1-3; D is unclear. CDR3 length: 14 amino acids. V gave up 5 bases and J gave up 0 bases, with 8 bases separating them. The V gene's germline CDR1 is MDHEN and CDR2 SYDVKM. CDR3 in amino acids: CASSVQSSGNTIYF. CDR3 coding DNA: TGTGCCAGCAGTGTGCAGAGCTCTGGAAACACCATATATTTT. The complete variable domain, with remaining parts taken from reference TRBV28 and TRBJ1-3, reads DVKVTQSSRYLVKRTGEKVFLECVQDMDHENMFWYRQDPGLGLRLIYFSYDVKMKEKGDIPEGYSVSREKKERFSLILESASTNQTSMYLCASSVQSSGNTIYFGEGSWLTVV.

CDR3 in DNA: TGTGCCAGCAGCGAGCAACAGGGGTTCTCCTACGAGCAGTACTTC. This gives the protein CASSEQQGFSYEQYF. The chain links TRBV9 to TRBJ2-7; 7 bases map to TRBD1. Germline V gene sequence: CDR1 SGDLS, CDR2 YYNGEE. V was pared by 3 bases and J by 0 bases, with 6 bases of the junction left unmatched. The CDR3 covers 15 residues.

The chain uses TRBV6-2 or TRBV6-3 and TRBJ1-6, with 7 bases matching TRBD1. Losses at the gene ends were 5 bases for V and 4 bases for J; bases not matched to a gene: 11. Germline CDR1 is MNHEY and CDR2 is SVGEGT. The CDR3 length is 17 residues. CDR3 sequence: CASSPKRQGDYNSPLHF. The DNA for the CDR3 is TGTGCCAGCAGTCCAAAACGACAGGGCGATTATAATTCACCCCTCCACTTT.

J is TRBJ1-1 and V is TRBV19; 9 nucleotides align to TRBD1. Germline V gene data show CDR1 as LNHDA and CDR2 as SQIVND (reference sequence). J was trimmed by 1 base and V by 4 bases; bases with no gene match: 1. The CDR3 is 14 amino acids. The CDR3 nucleotides read TGTGCCAGTAGTAAGACAGGGGGGAACACTGAAGCTTTCTTT. Encoded protein: CASSKTGGNTEAFF. Full variable domain (missing parts from reference TRBV19 and TRBJ1-1): DGGITQSPKYLFRKEGQNVTLSCEQNLNHDAMYWYRQDPGQGLRLIYYSQIVNDFQKGDIAEGYSVSREKKESFPLTVTSAQKNPTAFYLCASSKTGGNTEAFFGQGTRLTVV.

This sequence joins TRBV6-6 and TRBJ1-4; 7 bases are shared with TRBD1. This CDR3 has 14 amino acids. The trim removed 5 bases at V and 7 bases at J, leaving 7 bases unmatched. Germline V gene lookup returns CDR1 MNHNY and CDR2 SVGAGI (reference sequence). CDR3 region: CASSTTGNPEKLFF. DNA for the CDR3: TGTGCCAGCAGTACGACAGGGAATCCTGAAAAACTGTTTTTT.

The chain carries TRBV7-2 and TRBJ1-1, with D hard to call. Trimming removed 1 base from V and 3 bases from J, with 12 bases in between. Germline loops: CDR1 SGHTA, CDR2 FQGNSA. The CDR3 length is 15 residues. CDR3 DNA: TGTGCCAGCAGCTTAGGCCCCCGCGTATACACTGAAGCTTTCTTT. Translated: CASSLGPRVYTEAFF.

The rearrangement joins TRBV7-9 to TRBJ1-3; possibly TRBD1 for D (5 bases). The V gene lost 5 bases and the J gene lost 4 bases, with 21 bases spanning the gap. Germline CDR1 reads SEHNR; CDR2 reads FQNEAQ (reference sequence). The CDR3 is 17 amino acids. CDR3 nucleotides: TGTGCCAGCAGCCCAATAGACAGCCGTATCTCGGGAAACACCATATATTTT. Its protein product is CASSPIDSRISGNTIYF.

The J gene is TRBJ2-2, the V gene TRBV18; 9 bases map to TRBD2. Germline trimming cut 0 bases from V and 2 bases from J; bases unmatched to any gene: 7. CDR1 and CDR2 from the germline V gene are KGHSH and LQKENI. The CDR3 has 18 residues. The CDR3 DNA sequence: TGTGCCAGCTCACCACCGGTCGGTAGCGGGAGTAACACCGGGGAGCTGTTTTTT. Residues: CASSPPVGSGSNTGELFF.

V gene TRBV29-1 combines with J gene TRBJ1-2; no firm D call. Germline CDR1 is SQVTM and CDR2 is ANQGSEA. The V gene lost 5 bases and the J gene lost 8 bases, with 12 bases spanning the gap. CDR3 length: 11 amino acids. CDR3 region: CSVYGPLGYTF. The CDR3 DNA sequence: TGCAGCGTTTACGGGCCCTTAGGCTACACCTTC.

The chain links TRBV6-2 or TRBV6-3 to TRBJ1-5; a possible D gene is TRBD1 (5 bases). Deletions cut 6 bases from V and 4 bases from J, with 16 bases between. This CDR3 is 15 amino acids long. Germline loops: CDR1 MNHEY, CDR2 SVGEGT. The CDR3 loop is CASSREGTINQPQHF. The CDR3 region has the DNA TGTGCCAGCAGCCGGGAGGGGACCATTAATCAGCCCCAGCATTTT.

This chain links TRBV29-1 with TRBJ2-1; possible D gene TRBD2, 5 bases. CDR1 and CDR2 from the germline V gene are SQVTM and ANQGSEA. The CDR3 is 11 residues long. V was shortened by 7 bases and J by 4 bases, with 8 bases between the two germline ends. The CDR3 reads CSAGNYNEQFF. CDR3 nucleotide sequence: TGCAGCGCCGGGAATTACAATGAGCAGTTCTTC.

The rearrangement uses TRBV9 and TRBJ1-3; TRBD1 is a possible D gene (6 bases). The CDR3 sequence is 16 residues long. V was pared by 2 bases and J by 2 bases, with 14 bases between. Per the germline V gene, CDR1 is SGDLS and CDR2 is YYNGEE. This chain's CDR3 is CASSVATGIAGNTIYF. In DNA, the CDR3 is TGTGCCAGCAGCGTCGCTACAGGGATCGCTGGAAACACCATATATTTT.

This CDR3 is CASSQDVVGGYTF. The CDR3 DNA reads as TGTGCCAGCAGCCAAGACGTGGTGGGAGGCTACACCTTC. The chain uses TRBV3-1 (or the pseudogene TRBV3-2) and TRBJ1-2; D remains ambiguous. CDR1 is LGHDT and CDR2 is YNNKEL in the germline V gene (reference sequence). Between the trimmed V and J ends, which lost 0 bases and 8 bases, there was a span of 10 bases. CDR3 length: 13 amino acids.